This TCR beta chain was sequenced for a study of cytomegalovirus exposure and HLA in healthy donors. The germline CDR1 and CDR2 sequences are MNHNS and SASEGT. CDR3 length: 13 residues. V dropped 8 bases and J dropped 4 bases, with 14 bases sitting between them. The PCR employed 60 Vbeta primers together with 13 Jbeta primers. Some clones are missing from TCRdb's copy, which holds only in-frame ones; the method was immunoSEQ multiplex PCR. The sample carries some 99,000 clones, around 72% recorded once. This clone was detected only a few times. The target antigen is unknown. Whole-study results and caveats: Reports credit the classifier with highly specific, highly sensitive diagnosis of cytomegalovirus status. From TCR beta sequences, most subjects' HLA-A and HLA-B alleles were reportedly predicted accurately.

The source is a male donor in good health and CMV-seronegative. The sequenced sample was PBMCs. V and J are TRBV6-1 and TRBJ1-2; no clear D gene. CDR3: CASGPAGLYGYTF. Here the CDR3 DNA reads TGTGCCAGCGGCCCGGCAGGCCTCTATGGCTACACCTTC.